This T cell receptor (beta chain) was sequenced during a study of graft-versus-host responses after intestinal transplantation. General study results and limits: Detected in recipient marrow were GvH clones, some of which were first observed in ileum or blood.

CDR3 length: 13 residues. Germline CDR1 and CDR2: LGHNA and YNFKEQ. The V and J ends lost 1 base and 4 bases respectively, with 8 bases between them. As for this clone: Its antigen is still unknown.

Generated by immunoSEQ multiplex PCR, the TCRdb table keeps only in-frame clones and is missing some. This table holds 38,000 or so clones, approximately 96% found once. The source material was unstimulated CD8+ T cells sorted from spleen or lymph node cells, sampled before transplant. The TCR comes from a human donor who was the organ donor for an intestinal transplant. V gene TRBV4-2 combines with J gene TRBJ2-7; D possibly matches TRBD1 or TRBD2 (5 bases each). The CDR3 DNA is TGTGCCAGCAGCCAAGGAGGGGAATACGAGCAGTACTTC. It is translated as CASSQGGEYEQYF.